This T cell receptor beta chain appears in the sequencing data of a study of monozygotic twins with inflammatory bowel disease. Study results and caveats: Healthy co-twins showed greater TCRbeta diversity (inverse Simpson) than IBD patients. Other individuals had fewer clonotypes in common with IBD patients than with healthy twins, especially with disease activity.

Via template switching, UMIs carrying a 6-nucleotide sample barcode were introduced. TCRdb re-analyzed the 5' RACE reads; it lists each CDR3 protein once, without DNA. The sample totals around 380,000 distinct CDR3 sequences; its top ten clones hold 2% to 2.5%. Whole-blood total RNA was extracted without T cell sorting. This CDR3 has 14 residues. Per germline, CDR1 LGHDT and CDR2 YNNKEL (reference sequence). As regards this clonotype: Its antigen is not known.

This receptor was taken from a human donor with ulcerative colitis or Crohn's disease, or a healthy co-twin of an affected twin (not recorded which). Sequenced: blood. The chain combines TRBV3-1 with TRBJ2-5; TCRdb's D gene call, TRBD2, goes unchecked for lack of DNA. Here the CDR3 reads CASSQGSGLETQYF.